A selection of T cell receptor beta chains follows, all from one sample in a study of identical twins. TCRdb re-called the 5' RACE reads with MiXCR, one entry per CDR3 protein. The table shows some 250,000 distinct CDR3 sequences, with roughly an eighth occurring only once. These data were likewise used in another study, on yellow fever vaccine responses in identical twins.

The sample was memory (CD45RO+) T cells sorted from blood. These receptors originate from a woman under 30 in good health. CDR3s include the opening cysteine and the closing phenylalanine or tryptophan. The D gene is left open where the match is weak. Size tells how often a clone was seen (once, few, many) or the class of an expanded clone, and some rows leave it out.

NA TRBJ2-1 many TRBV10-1 TGCGCCAGCAGTGATCGCGGATCCTACAATGAGCAGTTCTTC CASSDRGSYNEQFF
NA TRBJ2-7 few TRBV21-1 TGTGCCAGCAGCAAAGTCCCTTACATACGCAGGGGGCACTCCTACGAGCAGTACTTC CASSKVPYIRRGHSYEQYF
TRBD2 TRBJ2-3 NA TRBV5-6 TGTGCCAGCAGCTTGGGCCCAAGCGGGAGGGCCACAGATACGCAGTATTTT CASSLGPSGRATDTQYF
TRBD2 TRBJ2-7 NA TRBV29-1 TGCAGCGTTGAAATTAGGAAGAGCGGGGGTTACGAGCAGTACTTC CSVEIRKSGGYEQYF
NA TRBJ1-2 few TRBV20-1 TGCAGTGCTAAAAACAGTAACTATGGCTACACCTTC CSAKNSNYGYTF
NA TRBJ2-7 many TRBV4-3 TGCGCCAGCAGCCAAAGAAGGTACGAGCAGTACTTC CASSQRRYEQYF
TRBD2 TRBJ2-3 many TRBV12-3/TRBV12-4 TGTGCCAGCTTACAGCGGGAGGGGGATACGCAGTATTTT CASLQREGDTQYF
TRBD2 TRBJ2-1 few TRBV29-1 TGCAGCGTTGAAGATCCAGTAACTAGCGGCTACAATGAGCAGTTCTTC CSVEDPVTSGYNEQFF
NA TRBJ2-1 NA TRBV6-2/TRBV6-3 TGTGCCAGCAGTTACTCGTACGGGGTTAGCGGCGTATACTCCTACAATGAGCAGTTCTTC CASSYSYGVSGVYSYNEQFF
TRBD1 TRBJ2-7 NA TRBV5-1 TGCGCCAGCAGCTTGCGTGTTATGCCGGGACAGCTCCACTTC CASSLRVMPGQLHF
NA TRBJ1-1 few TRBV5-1 TGCGCCAGCAGCTTTGCGGGGATGAACACTGAAGCTTTCTTT CASSFAGMNTEAFF
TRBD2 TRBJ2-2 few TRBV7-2 TGTGCCAGCAGCTATACTAGCGGGAGTATCAGCACCGGGGAGCTGTTTTTT CASSYTSGSISTGELFF
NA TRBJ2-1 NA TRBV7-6 TGTGCCAGCAGCTTTGGGACAACCTACAATGAGCAGTTCTTC CASSFGTTYNEQFF
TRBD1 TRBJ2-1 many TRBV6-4 TGTGCCAGCAGCCGACAGGGTGGTGAGCAGTTCTTC CASSRQGGEQFF
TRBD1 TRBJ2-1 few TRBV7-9 TGTGCCAGCAGCCTTTCTAGACAGGGATTGCGCAATGAGCAGTTCTTC CASSLSRQGLRNEQFF
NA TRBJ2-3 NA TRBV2 TGTGCCAGCAGTGATCGGGGGAGAACAGATACGCAGTATTTT CASSDRGRTDTQYF
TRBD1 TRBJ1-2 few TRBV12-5 TGTGCTAGTGGTTTGGGACAGGGGCAAACCTACACCTTC CASGLGQGQTYTF
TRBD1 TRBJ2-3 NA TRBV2 TGTGCCAGCAGCCAAAACAGGGGGCAAGATACGCAGTATTTT CASSQNRGQDTQYF
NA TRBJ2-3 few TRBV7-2 TGTGCCAGCAGCTTAGAGATGCGTACAGATACGCAGTATTTT CASSLEMRTDTQYF
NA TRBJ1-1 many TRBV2 TGTGCCAGCAGATTTTCTACCACTACGGGAGGCATGAACACTGAAGCTTTCTTT CASRFSTTTGGMNTEAFF
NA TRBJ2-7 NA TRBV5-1 TGCGCCAGCAGCATAACAGGGTCATCCTACGAGCAGTACTTC CASSITGSSYEQYF
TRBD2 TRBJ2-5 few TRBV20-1 TGCAGTGCTAGGTTTGCGGGGGTTGAGACCCAGTACTTC CSARFAGVETQYF
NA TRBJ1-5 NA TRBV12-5 TGTGCTAGTGGTTTGTATGGTATCGGTCAGCCCCAGCATTTT CASGLYGIGQPQHF
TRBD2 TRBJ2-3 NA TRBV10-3 TGTGCCATCAGGGGACTAACCCGTCTCGGCACAGATACGCAGTATTTT CAIRGLTRLGTDTQYF
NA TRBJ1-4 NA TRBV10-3 TGTGCCACCCAGTCGGGAGCTAATGAAAAACTGTTTTTT CATQSGANEKLFF
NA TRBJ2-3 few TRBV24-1 TGTGCCACCAGTGACCCCTCCCCGGGAGCAACAGATACGCAGTATTTT CATSDPSPGATDTQYF
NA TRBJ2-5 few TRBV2 TGTGCCAGCAGTCTGAACTACCGGGAGACCCAGTACTTC CASSLNYRETQYF
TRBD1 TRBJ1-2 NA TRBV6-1 TGTGCCAGCAGGCCCGGGACAGGCCGGGGCTACACCTTC CASRPGTGRGYTF
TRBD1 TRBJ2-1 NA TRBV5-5 TGTGCCAGCAGCTTGGAGGGGGCCACCTACAATGAGCAGTTCTTC CASSLEGATYNEQFF
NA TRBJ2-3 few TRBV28 TGTGCCAGCAGTCCGCCCGGACGGGTAACTAGCACAGATACGCAGTATTTT CASSPPGRVTSTDTQYF
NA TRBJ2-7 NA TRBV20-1 TGCAGTGCTAGATCACAGTGCTCCTACGAGCAGTACTTC CSARSQCSYEQYF
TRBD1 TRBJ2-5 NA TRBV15 TGTGCCACCAGCCCAGACAGGGGGTACCAAGAGACCCAGTACTTC CATSPDRGYQETQYF
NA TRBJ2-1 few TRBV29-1 TGCAGCGTGCCGCCTAGCGCCAATGAGCAGTTCTTC CSVPPSANEQFF
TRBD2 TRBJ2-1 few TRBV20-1 TGCAGTGCGGAAGAGACTAGCGGGAGGGCCTATCGCAATGAGCAGTTCTTC CSAEETSGRAYRNEQFF
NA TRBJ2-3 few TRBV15 TGTGCCACCAGCAGAGATCTGAGGGGCACAGATACGCAGTATTTT CATSRDLRGTDTQYF
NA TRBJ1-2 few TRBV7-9 TGTGCCAGCAGCTCCACACAGGGCTCTAACTATGGCTACACCTTC CASSSTQGSNYGYTF
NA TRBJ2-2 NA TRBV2 TGTGCCAGCAGTGGAGCCGTCACCGGGGAGCTGTTTTTT CASSGAVTGELFF
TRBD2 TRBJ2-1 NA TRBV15 TGTGCCACCAGACTCTTTGCAGGGACTAGCGGGGGGAATGAGCAGTTCTTC CATRLFAGTSGGNEQFF
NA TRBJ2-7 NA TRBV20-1 TGCAGTGCCGGGGGCGAGCAGTACTTC CSAGGEQYF
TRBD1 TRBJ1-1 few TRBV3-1 TGTGCCAGCAGCCTCGGGACAGGTCGTTCCAACACTGAAGCTTTCTTT CASSLGTGRSNTEAFF
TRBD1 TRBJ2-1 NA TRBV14 TGTGCCAGCAGCCACTTGGGACAGTCCCGGAGCAATGAGCAGTTCTTC CASSHLGQSRSNEQFF
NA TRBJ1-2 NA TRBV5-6 TGTGCCAGCAGCTTGGACAAAAACTATGGCTACACCTTC CASSLDKNYGYTF
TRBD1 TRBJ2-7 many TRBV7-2 TGTGCCAGCAGCACCCGGGACAGGGTCTACGAGCAGTACTTC CASSTRDRVYEQYF